This is a list of T cell receptor beta chains from one sample in a study of regulatory T cells in long-lasting Graves disease. TCRdb processed the multiplex PCR reads anew with MiXCR; each CDR3 protein has one entry. The sample records roughly 320,000 distinct CDR3 sequences, 16% being singletons. The same sample was also used in a study of T cells in Graves' hyperthyroidism and ophthalmopathy.

This specimen was peripheral blood mononuclear cells (PBMCs), taken at new diagnosis, from a patient treated with antithyroid drugs. The receptors derive from a man in his forties with Graves disease. CDR3s include the opening cysteine and the closing phenylalanine or tryptophan. Fields, in order: clone size, V gene, D gene, J gene, CDR3 DNA, CDR3 protein. D genes are given only for firm matches. Clone size is stated in some rows and not others, as once, few, many or a class when expanded.

>NA|TRBV19|NA|TRBJ1-2
TGTGCCAGTAGTATCGATCAAAGGACTAACTATGGCTACACCTTC
CASSIDQRTNYGYTF
>many|TRBV6-6|NA|TRBJ1-3
TGTGCCAGCAGTTACTCGGGATCCGGAAACACCATATATTTT
CASSYSGSGNTIYF
>many|TRBV9|NA|TRBJ2-1
TGTGCCAGCAGCGTAGGGGGGCAGGCCTACAATGAGCAGTTCTTC
CASSVGGQAYNEQFF
>many|TRBV12-3/TRBV12-4|NA|TRBJ2-1
TGTGCCAGCAGTTTATGGGGGCTGGTTAGTGAGCAGTTCTTC
CASSLWGLVSEQFF
>NA|TRBV3-1|NA|TRBJ1-1
TGTGCCAGCAGCCAAGGAGGGGCATTCTCCACTGAAGCTTTCTTT
CASSQGGAFSTEAFF
>NA|TRBV29-1|NA|TRBJ2-2
TGCAGCGTTGCTGGTGAACCCCTGGGTAGCGGGGAGCTGTTTTTT
CSVAGEPLGSGELFF
>NA|TRBV12-3/TRBV12-4|NA|TRBJ2-5
TGTGCCAGCAGTCTACTGACCGAGCAAGAGACCCAGTACTTC
CASSLLTEQETQYF
>many|TRBV12-3/TRBV12-4|NA|TRBJ2-3
TGTGCCAGCAGTTTATATGGGTCAGATACGCAGTATTTT
CASSLYGSDTQYF
>many|TRBV2|NA|TRBJ2-1
TGTGCCAGCGTACAGCTAAACAATGAGCAGTTCTTC
CASVQLNNEQFF
>many|TRBV4-1|NA|TRBJ1-1
TGCGCCAGCAGCCGAGCACCCGGGGGCTCGAACACTGAAGCTTTCTTT
CASSRAPGGSNTEAFF
>many|TRBV28|NA|TRBJ2-7
TGTGCCAGCAGCCAAGGTTATTACGAGCAGTACTTC
CASSQGYYEQYF
>NA|TRBV6-1|TRBD2|TRBJ2-5
TGTGCCAGCCAGGCTAGCGGGGTTCAAGAGACCCAGTACTTC
CASQASGVQETQYF
>many|TRBV2|NA|TRBJ1-6
TGTGCCAGCAGTGAAGTAGCCCCGGGTTACTCACCCCTCCACTTT
CASSEVAPGYSPLHF
>many|TRBV7-8|TRBD2|TRBJ2-2
TGTGCCAGCAGCTGGGGACTAGCGGTCACCGGGGAGCTGTTTTTT
CASSWGLAVTGELFF
>NA|TRBV7-9|NA|TRBJ2-2
TGTGCCAGCGGAATGGGGGTAGCTCTGAACACCGGGGAGCTGTTTTTT
CASGMGVALNTGELFF
>once|TRBV5-1|NA|TRBJ1-1
TGCGCCAGCAGCTCGGGAACAGGGTACACTGAAGCTTTCTTT
CASSSGTGYTEAFF
>many|TRBV11-3|NA|TRBJ2-7
TGTGCCAGCAGAGGGGGGGGGGCCTCCTACGAGCAGTACTTC
CASRGGGASYEQYF
>few|TRBV6-2/TRBV6-3|NA|TRBJ2-5
TGTGCCAGCAGTTACGGGGTTGGGGAGACCCAGTACTTC
CASSYGVGETQYF
>NA|TRBV28|NA|TRBJ1-2
TGTGCCAGCAGTAATTATGGCTACACCTTC
CASSNYGYTF
>many|TRBV5-1|NA|TRBJ1-2
TGCGCCAGCAGCTCCGGAGGGGCCGGGGGCTATGGCTACACCTTC
CASSSGGAGGYGYTF
>many|TRBV20-1|NA|TRBJ1-4
TGCAGTGCTAGAGATTTTACAGGGATTGAAAAACTGTTTTTT
CSARDFTGIEKLFF
>many|TRBV2|NA|TRBJ2-6
TGTGCCAGCAGTCCCGACAGGCAAAGGGCCAACGTCCTGACTTTC
CASSPDRQRANVLTF
>many|TRBV6-1|NA|TRBJ1-4
TGTGCCAGCAGTATCCGGGCTTATGGTGAAAAACTGTTTTTT
CASSIRAYGEKLFF
>NA|TRBV24-1|NA|TRBJ1-4
TGTGCCACCAGTGATGGAGGAGTCTTCGAAAAACTGTTTTTT
CATSDGGVFEKLFF